This TCR beta chain stems from a study of T cells after yellow fever vaccination. As for the study in general: Where fractions had low cell numbers, libraries were prepared from them with the SMART-Seq v4 Ultra Low Input RNA kit. Findings and caveats of the study: The booster saw the reappearance of most primary-vaccination clones (around 96% CD4, 80% to 90% CD8).

With 4 bases removed from V and 1 base from J, the gap between germline ends came to 11 bases. The CDR3 runs to 14 residues. Germline V CDR1 and CDR2: SGHRS, YFSETQ. In this sample, this clonotype turned up a few times. The antigen remains undetermined. The authors made TCR cDNA by 5'RACE template switching, adding a universal primer site and UMIs. A single record per CDR3 protein comes from TCRdb applying MiXCR to the 5' RACE reads. Among about 260,000 distinct CDR3 sequences, over 10% were seen once, and the ten largest hold 0.45% to 0.65%. This chain uses TRBV5-1 with TRBJ2-5; possibly TRBD1 for D (5 bases). This clonotype originated in a man aged 25-45 years who received the YFV17D yellow fever vaccine. Sequencing was performed on CD4+ T cells sorted from PBMCs, taken 45 days after the yellow fever booster vaccination. CDR3 amino acids: CASSPQGTQETQYF. CDR3 in DNA: TGCGCCAGCAGCCCCCAGGGCACCCAAGAGACCCAGTACTTC.